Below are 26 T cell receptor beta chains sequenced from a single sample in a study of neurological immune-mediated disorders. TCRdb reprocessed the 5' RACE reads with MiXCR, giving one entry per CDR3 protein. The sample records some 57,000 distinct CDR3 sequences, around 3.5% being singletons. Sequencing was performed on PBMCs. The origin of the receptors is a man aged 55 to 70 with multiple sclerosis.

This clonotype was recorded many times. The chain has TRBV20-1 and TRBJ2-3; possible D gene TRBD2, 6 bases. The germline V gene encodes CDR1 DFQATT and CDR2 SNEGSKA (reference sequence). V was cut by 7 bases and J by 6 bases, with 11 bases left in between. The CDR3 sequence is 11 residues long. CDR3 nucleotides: TGCAGTGAGCGGGCCGGGGATACGCAGTATTTT. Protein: CSERAGDTQYF.

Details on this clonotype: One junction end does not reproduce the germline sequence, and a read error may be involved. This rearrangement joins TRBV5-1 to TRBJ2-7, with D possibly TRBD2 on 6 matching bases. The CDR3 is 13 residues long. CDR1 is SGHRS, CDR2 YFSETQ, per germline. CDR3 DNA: TGCGCCAGCAGCCTTAGCGGACCTGAGAAGCAGTATTTC. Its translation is CASSLSGPEKQYF. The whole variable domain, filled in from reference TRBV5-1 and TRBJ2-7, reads KAGVTQTPRYLIKTRGQQVTLSCSPISGHRSVSWYQQTPGQGLQFLFEYFSETQRNKGNFPGRFSGRQFSNSRSEMNVSTLELGDSALYLCASSLSGPEKQYFGPGTRLTVT.

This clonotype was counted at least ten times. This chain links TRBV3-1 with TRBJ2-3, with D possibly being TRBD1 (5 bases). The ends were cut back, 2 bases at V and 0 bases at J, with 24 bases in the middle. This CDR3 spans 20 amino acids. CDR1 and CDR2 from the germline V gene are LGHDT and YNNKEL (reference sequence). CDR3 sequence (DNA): TGTGCCAGCAGCCAAATTCCGTTGGGGCTAGGTTTGTCTAGCACAGATACGCAGTATTTT. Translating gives CASSQIPLGLGLSSTDTQYF.

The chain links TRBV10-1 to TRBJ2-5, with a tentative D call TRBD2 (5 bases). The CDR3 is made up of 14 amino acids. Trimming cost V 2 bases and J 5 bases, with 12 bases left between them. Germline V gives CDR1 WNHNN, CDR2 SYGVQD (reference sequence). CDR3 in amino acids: CASSESGLWETQYF. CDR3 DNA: TGCGCCAGCAGTGAGAGCGGTCTTTGGGAGACCCAGTACTTC.

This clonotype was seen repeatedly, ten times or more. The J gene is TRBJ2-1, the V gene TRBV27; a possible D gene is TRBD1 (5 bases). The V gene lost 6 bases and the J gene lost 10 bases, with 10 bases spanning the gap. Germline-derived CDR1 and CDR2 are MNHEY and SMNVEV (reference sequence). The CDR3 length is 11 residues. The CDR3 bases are TGTGCCAGCAGAAACAGGTTGGAGCAGTTCTTC. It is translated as CASRNRLEQFF.

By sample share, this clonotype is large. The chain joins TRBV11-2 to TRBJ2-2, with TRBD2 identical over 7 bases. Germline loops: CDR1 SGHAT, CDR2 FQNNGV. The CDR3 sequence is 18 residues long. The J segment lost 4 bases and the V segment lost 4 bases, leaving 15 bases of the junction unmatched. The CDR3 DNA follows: TGTGCCAGCAGCTCCACGGGGGGATCGGGAGTCCTCACCGGGGAGCTGTTTTTT. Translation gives CASSSTGGSGVLTGELFF.

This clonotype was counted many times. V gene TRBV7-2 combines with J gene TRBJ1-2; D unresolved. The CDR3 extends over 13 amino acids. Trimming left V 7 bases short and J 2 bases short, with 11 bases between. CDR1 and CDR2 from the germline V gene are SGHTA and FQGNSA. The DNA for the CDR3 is TGTGCCAGCACCCTCCTCCTGAACTATGGCTACACCTTC. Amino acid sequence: CASTLLLNYGYTF. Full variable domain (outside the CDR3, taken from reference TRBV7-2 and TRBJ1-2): GAGVSQSPSNKVTEKGKDVELRCDPISGHTALYWYRQSLGQGLEFLIYFQGNSAPDKSGLPSDRFSAERTGGSVSTLTIQRTQQEDSAVYLCASTLLLNYGYTFGSGTRLTVV.

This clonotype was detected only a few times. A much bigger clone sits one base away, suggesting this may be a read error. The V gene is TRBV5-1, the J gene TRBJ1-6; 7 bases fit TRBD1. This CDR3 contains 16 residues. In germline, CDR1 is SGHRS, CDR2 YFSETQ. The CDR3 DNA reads TGCGCCAGCAGCTTGTGGCAGGGGGTTTCGGATTCACACCTCCACTTT. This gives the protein CASSLWQGVSDSHLHF.

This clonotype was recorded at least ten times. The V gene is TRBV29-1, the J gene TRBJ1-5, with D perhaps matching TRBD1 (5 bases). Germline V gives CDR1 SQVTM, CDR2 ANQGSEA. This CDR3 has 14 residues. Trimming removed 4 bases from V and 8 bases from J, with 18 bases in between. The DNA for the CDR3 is TGCAGCGTTGCTAAGTTAGACAGTGGGGAGCCCCAGCATTTT. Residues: CSVAKLDSGEPQHF.

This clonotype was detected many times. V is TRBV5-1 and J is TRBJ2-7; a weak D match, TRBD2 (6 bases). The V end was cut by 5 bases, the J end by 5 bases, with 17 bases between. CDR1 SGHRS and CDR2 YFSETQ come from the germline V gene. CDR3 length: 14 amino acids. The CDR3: CASSGGSWFDEQYF. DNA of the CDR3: TGCGCCAGCAGTGGGGGGAGTTGGTTCGACGAGCAGTACTTC.

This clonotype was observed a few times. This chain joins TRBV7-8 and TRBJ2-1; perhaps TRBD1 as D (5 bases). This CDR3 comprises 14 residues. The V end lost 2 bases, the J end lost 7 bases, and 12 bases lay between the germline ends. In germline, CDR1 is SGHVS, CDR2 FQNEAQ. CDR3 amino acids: CASSLPRVANEQFF. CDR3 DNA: TGTGCCAGCAGCTTACCCAGGGTGGCGAATGAGCAGTTCTTC.

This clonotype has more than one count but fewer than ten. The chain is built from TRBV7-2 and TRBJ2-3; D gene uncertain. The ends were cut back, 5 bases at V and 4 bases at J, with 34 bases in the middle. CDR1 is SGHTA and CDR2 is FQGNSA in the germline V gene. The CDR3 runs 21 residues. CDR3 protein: CASSQSAVVRQITSTSDTQYF. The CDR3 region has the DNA TGTGCCAGCAGCCAGAGCGCGGTGGTACGGCAGATTACGTCAACCTCAGATACGCAGTATTTT.

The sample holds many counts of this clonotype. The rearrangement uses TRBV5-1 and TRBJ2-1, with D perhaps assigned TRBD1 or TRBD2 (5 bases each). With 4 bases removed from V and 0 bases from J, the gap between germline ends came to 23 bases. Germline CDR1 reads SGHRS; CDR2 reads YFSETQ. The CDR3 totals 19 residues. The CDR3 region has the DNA TGCGCCAGCAGCCCCGGACCGGAGAGGGGTCTAAGCTCCTACAATGAGCAGTTCTTC. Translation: CASSPGPERGLSSYNEQFF.

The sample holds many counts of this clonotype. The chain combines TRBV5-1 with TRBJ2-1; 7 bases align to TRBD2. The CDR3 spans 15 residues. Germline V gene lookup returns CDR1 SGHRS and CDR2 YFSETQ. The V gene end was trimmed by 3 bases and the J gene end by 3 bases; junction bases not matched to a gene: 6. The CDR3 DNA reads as TGCGCCAGCAGCTCCGGGACTACTGACTACAATGAGCAGTTCTTC. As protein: CASSSGTTDYNEQFF.

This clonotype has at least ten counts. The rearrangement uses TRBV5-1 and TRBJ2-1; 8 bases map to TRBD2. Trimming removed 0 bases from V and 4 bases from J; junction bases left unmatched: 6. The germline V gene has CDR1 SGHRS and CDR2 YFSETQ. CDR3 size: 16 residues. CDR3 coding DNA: TGCGCCAGCAGCTTGGAGGGACTAGGGGGGTACAATGAGCAGTTCTTC. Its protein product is CASSLEGLGGYNEQFF. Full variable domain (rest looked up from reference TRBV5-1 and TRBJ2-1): KAGVTQTPRYLIKTRGQQVTLSCSPISGHRSVSWYQQTPGQGLQFLFEYFSETQRNKGNFPGRFSGRQFSNSRSEMNVSTLELGDSALYLCASSLEGLGGYNEQFFGPGTRLTVL.

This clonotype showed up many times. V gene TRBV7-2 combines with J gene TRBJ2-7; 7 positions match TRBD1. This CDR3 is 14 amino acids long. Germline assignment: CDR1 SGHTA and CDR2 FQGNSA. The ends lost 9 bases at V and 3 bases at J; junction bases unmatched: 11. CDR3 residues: CASRGRGSFYEQYF. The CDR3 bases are TGTGCCAGTAGAGGCAGGGGGTCTTTCTACGAGCAGTACTTC.

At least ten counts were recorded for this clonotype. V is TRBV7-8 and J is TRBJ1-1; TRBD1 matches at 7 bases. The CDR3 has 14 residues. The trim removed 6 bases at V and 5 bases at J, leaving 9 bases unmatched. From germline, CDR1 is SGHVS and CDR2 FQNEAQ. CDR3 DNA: TGTGCCAGCAGTGTAGGGGGCGTAAATACTGAAGCTTTCTTT. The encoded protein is CASSVGGVNTEAFF.

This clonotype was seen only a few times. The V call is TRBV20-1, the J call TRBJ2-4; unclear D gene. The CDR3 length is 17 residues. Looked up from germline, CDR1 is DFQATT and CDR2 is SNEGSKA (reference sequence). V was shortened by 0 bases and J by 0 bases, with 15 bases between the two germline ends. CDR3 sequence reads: CSAREVRDFLAKNIQYF. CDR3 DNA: TGCAGTGCTAGAGAGGTTCGAGACTTTTTAGCCAAAAACATTCAGTACTTC.

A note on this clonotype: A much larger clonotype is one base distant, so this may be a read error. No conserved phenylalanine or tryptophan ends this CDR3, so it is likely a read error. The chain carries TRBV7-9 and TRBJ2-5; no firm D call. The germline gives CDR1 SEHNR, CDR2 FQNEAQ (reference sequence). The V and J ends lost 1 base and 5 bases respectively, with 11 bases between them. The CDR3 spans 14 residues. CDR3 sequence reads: CASSLGWAPETQYY. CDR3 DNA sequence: TGTGCCAGCAGCTTAGGTTGGGCGCCGGAGACCCAGTACTAC.

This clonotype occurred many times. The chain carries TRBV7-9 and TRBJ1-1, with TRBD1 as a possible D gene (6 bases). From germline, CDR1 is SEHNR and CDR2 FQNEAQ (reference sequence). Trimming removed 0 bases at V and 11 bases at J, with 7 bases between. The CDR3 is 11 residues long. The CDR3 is CASSLAQGAFF. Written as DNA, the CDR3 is TGTGCCAGCAGCTTAGCGCAGGGGGCTTTCTTT.

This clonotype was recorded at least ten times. The CDR3 DNA reads as TGTGCCAGCAGCTTAGTCTCCGGGGGGGAGCAGTTCTTC. Translating it yields CASSLVSGGEQFF. This chain links TRBV11-3 with TRBJ2-1; 7 bases map to TRBD2. This CDR3 is 13 amino acids long. V lost 1 base and J lost 10; bases outside the gene matches: 4. Germline CDR1 is SGHNT and CDR2 is YENEEA.

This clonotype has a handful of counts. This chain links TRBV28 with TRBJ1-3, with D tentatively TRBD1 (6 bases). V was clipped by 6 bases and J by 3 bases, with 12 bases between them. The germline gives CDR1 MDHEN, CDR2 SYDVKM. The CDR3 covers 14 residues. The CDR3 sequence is CASSEQGSGNTIYF. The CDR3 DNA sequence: TGTGCCAGCAGCGAACAGGGAAGTGGAAACACCATATATTTT.

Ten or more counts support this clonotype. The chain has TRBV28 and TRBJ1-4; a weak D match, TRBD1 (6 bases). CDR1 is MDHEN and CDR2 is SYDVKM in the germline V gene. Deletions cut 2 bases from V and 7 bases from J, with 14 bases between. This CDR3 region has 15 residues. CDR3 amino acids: CASSLKQGLSEKLFF. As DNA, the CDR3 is TGTGCCAGCAGTTTAAAACAGGGTTTAAGTGAAAAACTGTTTTTT.

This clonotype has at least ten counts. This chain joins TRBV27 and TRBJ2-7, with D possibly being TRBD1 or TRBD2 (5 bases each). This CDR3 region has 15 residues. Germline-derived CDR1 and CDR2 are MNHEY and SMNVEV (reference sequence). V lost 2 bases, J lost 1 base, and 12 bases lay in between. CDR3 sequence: CASSLTGRWSYEQYF. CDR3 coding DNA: TGTGCCAGCAGTTTAACGGGACGATGGTCCTACGAGCAGTACTTC.

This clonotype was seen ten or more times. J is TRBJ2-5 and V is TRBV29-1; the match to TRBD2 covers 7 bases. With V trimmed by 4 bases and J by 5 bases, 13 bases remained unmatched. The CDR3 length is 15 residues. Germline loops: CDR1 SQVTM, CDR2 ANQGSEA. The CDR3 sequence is CSVAPGLRGGETQYF. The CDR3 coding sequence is TGCAGCGTTGCGCCGGGACTTAGGGGAGGGGAGACCCAGTACTTC. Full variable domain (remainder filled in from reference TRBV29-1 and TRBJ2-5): SAVISQKPSRDICQRGTSLTIQCQVDSQVTMMFWYRQQPGQSLTLIATANQGSEATYESGFVIDKFPISRPNLTFSTLTVSNMSPEDSSIYLCSVAPGLRGGETQYFGPGTRLLVL.

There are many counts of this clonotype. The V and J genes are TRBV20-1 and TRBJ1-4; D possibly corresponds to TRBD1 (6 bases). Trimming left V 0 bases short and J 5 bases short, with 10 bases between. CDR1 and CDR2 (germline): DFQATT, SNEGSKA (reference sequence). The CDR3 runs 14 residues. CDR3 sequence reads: CSAREGAGNEKLFF. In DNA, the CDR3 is TGCAGTGCTAGAGAGGGGGCGGGAAATGAAAAACTGTTTTTT.